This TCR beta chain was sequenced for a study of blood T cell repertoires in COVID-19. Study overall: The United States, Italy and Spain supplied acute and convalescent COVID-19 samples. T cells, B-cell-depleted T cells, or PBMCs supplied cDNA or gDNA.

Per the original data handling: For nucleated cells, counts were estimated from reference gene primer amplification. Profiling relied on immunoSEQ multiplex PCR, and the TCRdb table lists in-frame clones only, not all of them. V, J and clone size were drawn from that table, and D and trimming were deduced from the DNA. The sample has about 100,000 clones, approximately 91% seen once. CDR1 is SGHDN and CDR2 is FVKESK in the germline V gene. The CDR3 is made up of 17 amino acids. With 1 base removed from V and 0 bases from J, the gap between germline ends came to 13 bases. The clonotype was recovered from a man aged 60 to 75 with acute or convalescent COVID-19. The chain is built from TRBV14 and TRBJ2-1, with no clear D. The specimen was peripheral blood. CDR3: CASSQGRTVSSYNEQFF. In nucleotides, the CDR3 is TGTGCCAGCAGCCAAGGTCGTACGGTTAGCTCCTACAATGAGCAGTTCTTC.